Listed below are T cell receptor beta chains from one sample, sequenced in a study of blood T cell repertoires in COVID-19. TCRdb's table, derived via immunoSEQ multiplex PCR, lists solely in-frame clones and lacks some. The sample contains about 250,000 clones, around 83% of which appear only once. The sequencing input was peripheral blood. These receptor sequences come from a man aged 35-49 years with active or convalescent COVID-19. The CDR3 runs from the conserved cysteine through the conserved F or W. The D gene is left open where the match is weak. Size is stated for part of the rows, as once, few or many counts, or as a class when the clone is expanded.

d_gene: .; v_gene: TRBV27; abundance: .; j_gene: TRBJ2-1; CDR3aa: CASRIHRDLYNEQFF; CDR3nt: TGTGCCAGCAGGATACACCGGGATCTTTATAATGAGCAGTTCTTC
d_gene: TRBD1; v_gene: TRBV27; abundance: once; j_gene: TRBJ1-4; CDR3aa: CASSRGQGIKELFF; CDR3nt: TGTGCCAGCAGCCGCGGACAGGGAATCAAGGAACTGTTTTTT
d_gene: .; v_gene: TRBV3-1/TRBV3-2; abundance: .; j_gene: TRBJ2-7; CDR3aa: CASSTSYEQYF; CDR3nt: TGTGCCAGCAGCACTTCCTACGAGCAGTACTTC
d_gene: TRBD2; v_gene: TRBV11-2; abundance: .; j_gene: TRBJ2-6; CDR3aa: CASSLGSGRALGANVLTF; CDR3nt: TGTGCCAGCAGCTTGGGTAGCGGGAGGGCGTTAGGGGCCAACGTCCTGACTTTC
d_gene: TRBD1; v_gene: TRBV5-4; abundance: .; j_gene: TRBJ1-1; CDR3aa: CASRVQGEGTEAFF; CDR3nt: TGTGCCAGCAGAGTACAGGGGGAAGGGACTGAAGCTTTCTTT
d_gene: TRBD1; v_gene: TRBV10-3; abundance: .; j_gene: TRBJ1-1; CDR3aa: CAISETTVNGQGGEAFF; CDR3nt: TGTGCCATCAGTGAGACAACTGTAAACGGACAGGGTGGTGAAGCTTTCTTT
d_gene: TRBD1; v_gene: TRBV5-1; abundance: .; j_gene: TRBJ1-1; CDR3aa: CASSYQGANTEAFF; CDR3nt: TGCGCCAGCAGCTACCAGGGGGCGAACACTGAAGCTTTCTTT
d_gene: TRBD1; v_gene: TRBV2; abundance: .; j_gene: TRBJ1-2; CDR3aa: CASSEAAGQGPYGYTF; CDR3nt: TGTGCCAGCAGTGAAGCCGCGGGACAGGGCCCCTATGGCTACACCTTC
d_gene: TRBD1; v_gene: TRBV30; abundance: .; j_gene: TRBJ1-5; CDR3aa: CAWRTGGANQPQHF; CDR3nt: TGTGCCTGGAGGACAGGGGGCGCGAATCAGCCCCAGCATTTT
d_gene: .; v_gene: TRBV24-1; abundance: .; j_gene: TRBJ2-5; CDR3aa: CATSDSPVQETQYF; CDR3nt: TGTGCCACCAGTGATTCTCCAGTCCAAGAGACCCAGTACTTC
d_gene: .; v_gene: TRBV12-3/TRBV12-4; abundance: once; j_gene: TRBJ1-2; CDR3aa: CASSLQRNGYTF; CDR3nt: TGTGCCAGCAGTTTACAGCGAAATGGCTACACCTTC
d_gene: .; v_gene: TRBV18; abundance: .; j_gene: TRBJ1-4; CDR3aa: CASSQTDTTNEKLFF; CDR3nt: TGTGCCAGCTCACAGACAGACACAACTAATGAAAAACTGTTTTTT
d_gene: TRBD1; v_gene: TRBV19; abundance: .; j_gene: TRBJ2-7; CDR3aa: CASSQTGSYEQYF; CDR3nt: TGTGCCAGTAGCCAGACAGGGAGCTACGAGCAGTACTTC
d_gene: .; v_gene: TRBV30; abundance: .; j_gene: TRBJ2-2; CDR3aa: CAWSRVPTPGELFF; CDR3nt: TGTGCCTGGAGCAGGGTACCGACCCCCGGGGAGCTGTTTTTT
d_gene: TRBD1; v_gene: TRBV2; abundance: .; j_gene: TRBJ1-5; CDR3aa: CASSERTGTIHQPQHF; CDR3nt: TGTGCCAGCAGTGAACGGACAGGGACTATTCATCAGCCCCAGCATTTT
d_gene: .; v_gene: TRBV18; abundance: .; j_gene: TRBJ2-1; CDR3aa: CASSPPRLTAYNEQFF; CDR3nt: TGTGCCAGCTCACCACCCCGACTAACGGCCTACAATGAGCAGTTCTTC
d_gene: TRBD1; v_gene: TRBV7-7; abundance: .; j_gene: TRBJ1-2; CDR3aa: CASSLYRTGNGYTF; CDR3nt: TGTGCTAGCAGCTTATACCGGACAGGGAATGGCTACACCTTC
d_gene: TRBD2; v_gene: TRBV19; abundance: .; j_gene: TRBJ2-2; CDR3aa: CASSMGLAATGELFF; CDR3nt: TGTGCCAGTAGTATGGGACTAGCGGCTACCGGGGAGCTGTTTTTT
d_gene: .; v_gene: TRBV11-2; abundance: .; j_gene: TRBJ2-3; CDR3aa: CASSFAGSDTQYF; CDR3nt: TGTGCCAGCAGCTTTGCGGGGTCCGATACGCAGTATTTT
d_gene: TRBD1; v_gene: TRBV28; abundance: .; j_gene: TRBJ1-1; CDR3aa: CASSLRTLRTGAQRGAFF; CDR3nt: TGTGCCAGCAGTCTACGAACTCTCCGGACAGGGGCTCAGAGGGGAGCTTTCTTT
d_gene: .; v_gene: TRBV21-1; abundance: .; j_gene: TRBJ2-7; CDR3aa: CASSKFKAGTSFEQYF; CDR3nt: TGTGCCAGCAGCAAATTCAAGGCGGGGACCTCTTTCGAGCAGTACTTC
d_gene: .; v_gene: TRBV13; abundance: .; j_gene: TRBJ1-5; CDR3aa: CASSFQGFGQPQHF; CDR3nt: TGTGCCAGCAGCTTTCAGGGATTCGGTCAGCCCCAGCATTTT
d_gene: TRBD1; v_gene: TRBV19; abundance: .; j_gene: TRBJ2-3; CDR3aa: CASKDRGGTQYF; CDR3nt: TGTGCCAGTAAAGACAGGGGCGGTACGCAGTATTTT
d_gene: .; v_gene: TRBV12-3/TRBV12-4; abundance: .; j_gene: TRBJ2-4; CDR3aa: CASSWPPAVIQYF; CDR3nt: TGTGCCAGCAGTTGGCCTCCGGCGGTCATTCAGTACTTC
d_gene: .; v_gene: TRBV15; abundance: few; j_gene: TRBJ2-7; CDR3aa: CATSRISGAIEQYF; CDR3nt: TGTGCCACCAGCAGAATTTCAGGGGCGATTGAGCAGTACTTC
d_gene: TRBD1; v_gene: TRBV5-5; abundance: few; j_gene: TRBJ1-1; CDR3aa: CASSFQGENTEAFF; CDR3nt: TGTGCCAGCAGCTTTCAGGGGGAGAACACTGAAGCTTTCTTT
d_gene: TRBD2; v_gene: TRBV7-9; abundance: .; j_gene: TRBJ2-1; CDR3aa: CASSGRPGLAQYNEQFF; CDR3nt: TGTGCCAGCAGCGGAAGACCGGGACTAGCGCAATACAATGAGCAGTTCTTC
d_gene: TRBD1; v_gene: TRBV3-1/TRBV3-2; abundance: .; j_gene: TRBJ1-1; CDR3aa: CASSQVGTENTEAFF; CDR3nt: TGTGCCAGCAGCCAAGTTGGGACAGAGAACACTGAAGCTTTCTTT
d_gene: .; v_gene: TRBV6-5; abundance: .; j_gene: TRBJ2-7; CDR3aa: CAIQVAGLYEQYF; CDR3nt: TGTGCCATTCAAGTGGCTGGACTCTACGAGCAGTACTTC
d_gene: .; v_gene: TRBV20-1; abundance: .; j_gene: TRBJ2-7; CDR3aa: CSASGKDSAFYEQYF; CDR3nt: TGCAGTGCTAGTGGCAAGGACAGTGCCTTCTACGAGCAGTACTTC
d_gene: TRBD1; v_gene: TRBV18; abundance: .; j_gene: TRBJ1-2; CDR3aa: CASSPRQGESGGYTF; CDR3nt: TGTGCCAGCTCACCGCGACAGGGGGAATCGGGAGGCTACACCTTC
d_gene: .; v_gene: TRBV2; abundance: .; j_gene: TRBJ1-1; CDR3aa: CASSLSWSGEGPNTEAFF; CDR3nt: TGTGCCAGCAGTCTATCATGGTCGGGTGAGGGTCCGAACACTGAAGCTTTCTTT
d_gene: .; v_gene: TRBV5-1; abundance: .; j_gene: TRBJ1-1; CDR3aa: CASSIDSLNTEAFF; CDR3nt: TGCGCCAGCAGCATTGACAGCTTGAACACTGAAGCTTTCTTT
d_gene: TRBD1; v_gene: TRBV5-1; abundance: few; j_gene: TRBJ1-1; CDR3aa: CASSLSYRDRATGSTEAFF; CDR3nt: TGCGCCAGCAGCTTATCCTACCGGGACAGGGCAACGGGTAGCACTGAAGCTTTCTTT
d_gene: .; v_gene: TRBV4-3; abundance: .; j_gene: TRBJ1-3; CDR3aa: CASSREGSGNTIYF; CDR3nt: TGCGCCAGCAGCCGCGAGGGTTCCGGAAACACCATATATTTT
d_gene: .; v_gene: TRBV4-3; abundance: .; j_gene: TRBJ1-4; CDR3aa: CASREDVGHEKLFF; CDR3nt: TGCGCCAGCAGGGAGGACGTCGGACATGAAAAACTGTTTTTT
d_gene: TRBD1; v_gene: TRBV14; abundance: .; j_gene: TRBJ2-1; CDR3aa: CASRDRDRGPLTKNEQFF; CDR3nt: TGTGCCAGCAGGGACCGGGACAGGGGTCCTCTGACAAAGAATGAGCAGTTCTTC
d_gene: TRBD1; v_gene: TRBV6-5; abundance: .; j_gene: TRBJ1-4; CDR3aa: CASKPTGVLDEKLFF; CDR3nt: TGTGCCAGCAAACCAACAGGGGTACTCGATGAAAAACTGTTTTTT
d_gene: TRBD1; v_gene: TRBV6-5; abundance: .; j_gene: TRBJ2-7; CDR3aa: CASSYSQGAYEQYF; CDR3nt: TGTGCCAGCAGTTACTCACAGGGGGCCTACGAGCAGTACTTC
d_gene: .; v_gene: TRBV18; abundance: .; j_gene: TRBJ2-3; CDR3aa: CASSPTSGGVGGTQYF; CDR3nt: TGTGCCAGCTCACCAACCTCGGGGGGCGTGGGAGGTACGCAGTATTTT
d_gene: TRBD2; v_gene: TRBV7-6; abundance: .; j_gene: TRBJ2-3; CDR3aa: CASSSGLAGRTDTQYF; CDR3nt: TGTGCCAGCAGCTCCGGACTAGCGGGGCGCACAGATACGCAGTATTTT
d_gene: .; v_gene: TRBV7-8; abundance: .; j_gene: TRBJ2-2; CDR3aa: CASSFRDGELFF; CDR3nt: TGTGCCAGCAGCTTCAGGGATGGGGAGCTGTTTTTT
d_gene: .; v_gene: TRBV9; abundance: .; j_gene: TRBJ1-1; CDR3aa: CASSPTGNTEAFF; CDR3nt: TGTGCCAGCAGCCCAACAGGCAACACTGAAGCTTTCTTT